The 13 T cell receptor beta chains listed next were all sequenced from one sample in a study of blood T cell repertoires in COVID-19. Measured with immunoSEQ multiplex PCR; TCRdb has only the in-frame clones, and not every one. The table includes about 130,000 clones, 60% to 80% detected once. Sequenced: peripheral blood. The receptor source for this set is a man in his sixties with acute or convalescent COVID-19.

The rearrangement joins TRBV24-1 to TRBJ2-3, with 7 bases matching TRBD1. The trim removed 4 bases at V and 6 bases at J, leaving 9 bases unmatched. The CDR3 spans 15 residues. Germline assignment: CDR1 KGHDR and CDR2 SFDVKD. The CDR3 DNA follows: TGTGCCACCAGTGACCCGGGACAGTCTGGCGATACGCAGTATTTT. Residues: CATSDPGQSGDTQYF.

The chain combines TRBV12-5 with TRBJ1-5; no clear D gene. The CDR3 is 12 residues long. V lost 5 bases and J lost 6, with 8 bases in between. The germline V gene has CDR1 LGHNT and CDR2 FRNRAP. The CDR3 reads CASGVEGQPQHF. DNA for the CDR3: TGTGCTAGTGGTGTCGAGGGTCAGCCCCAGCATTTT. Full variable domain (missing parts from reference TRBV12-5 and TRBJ1-5): DARVTQTPRHKVTEMGQEVTMRCQPILGHNTVFWYRQTMMQGLELLAYFRNRAPLDDSGMPKDRFSAEMPDATLATLKIQPSEPRDSAVYFCASGVEGQPQHFGDGTRLSIL.

The J gene is TRBJ1-4, the V gene TRBV25-1; TRBD1 aligns across 10 bases. Germline CDR1 and CDR2: MGHDK and SYGVNS. The CDR3 totals 15 residues. Trimming removed 6 bases from V and 6 bases from J; junction bases left unmatched: 7. Here the CDR3 DNA reads TGTGCCAGCAGGAATTACGGGACAGGGGATGAAAAACTGTTTTTT. Translation gives CASRNYGTGDEKLFF.

The chain combines TRBV9 with TRBJ2-7; D is perhaps TRBD2 (6 bases). Germline loops: CDR1 SGDLS, CDR2 YYNGEE. V lost 5 bases, J lost 7 bases, and 16 bases lay in between. The CDR3 is 13 residues long. The CDR3 reads CASSQTSRGEQYF. CDR3 in DNA: TGTGCCAGCAGTCAAACTAGCCGTGGGGAGCAGTACTTC. Full variable domain (rest looked up from reference TRBV9 and TRBJ2-7): DSGVTQTPKHLITATGQRVTLRCSPRSGDLSVYWYQQSLDQGLQFLIQYYNGEERAKGNILERFSAQQFPDLHSELNLSSLELGDSALYFCASSQTSRGEQYFGPGTRLTVT.

The V call is TRBV5-4, the J call TRBJ1-6; D might be TRBD1 (6 bases). The V end was cut by 4 bases, the J end by 3 bases, with 14 bases between. In germline, CDR1 is SGHNT, CDR2 YYREEE (reference sequence). This CDR3 has 16 amino acids. The CDR3 region is CASSLGPTGYNSPLHF. Here the CDR3 DNA reads TGTGCCAGCAGCCTCGGACCGACAGGCTATAATTCACCCCTCCACTTT.

This clone was recorded once. The gene calls are TRBV10-2 and TRBJ2-3, with 8 bases aligning to TRBD2. The trim removed 2 bases at V and 1 base at J, leaving 2 bases unmatched. Germline V CDR1 and CDR2: WSHSY, SAAADI. The CDR3 is 15 amino acids. CDR3 sequence reads: CASSEGRGGTDTQYF. The CDR3 bases are TGCGCCAGCAGTGAGGGGCGGGGGGGCACAGATACGCAGTATTTT.

The CDR3 DNA is TGTGCCAGCAGTTCCCCGGATGAGCAGTTCTTC. It specifies CASSSPDEQFF. This rearrangement joins TRBV2 to TRBJ2-1; D gene uncertain. There are 11 residues in the CDR3. Between the trimmed V and J ends, which lost 5 bases and 8 bases, there was a span of 7 bases. The V gene's germline CDR1 is SNHLY and CDR2 FYNNEI.

V usage is TRBV7-7 and J usage is TRBJ2-2; 9 nucleotides match TRBD2. The J segment lost 2 bases and the V segment lost 5 bases, leaving 3 bases of the junction unmatched. CDR3 size: 15 residues. The germline V gene has CDR1 SSHAT and CDR2 FNYEAQ (reference sequence). The CDR3 spells CASSRGGVNTGELFF. The CDR3 coding sequence is TGTGCCAGCAGCCGCGGGGGGGTCAACACCGGGGAGCTGTTTTTT.

The rearrangement links TRBV19 to TRBJ1-5; D perhaps matches TRBD1 (6 bases). The V end was cut by 2 bases, the J end by 0 bases, with 14 bases between. The CDR3 is 17 amino acids. The germline V gene has CDR1 LNHDA and CDR2 SQIVND (reference sequence). The CDR3 coding sequence is TGTGCCAGTAGTATACTGAACAGGGCTTATAGCAATCAGCCCCAGCATTTT. Its translation: CASSILNRAYSNQPQHF.

This chain's CDR3 is CASSPVAGGRYNEQFF. As DNA, the CDR3 is TGTGCCAGTAGCCCTGTAGCGGGAGGCCGCTACAATGAGCAGTTCTTC. The chain links TRBV19 to TRBJ2-1; TRBD2 agrees at 10 bases. The CDR3 has 16 residues. Germline V CDR1 and CDR2: LNHDA, SQIVND (reference sequence). Trimming at V came to 6 bases and at J to 3 bases, leaving 8 bases not matched to a gene.

The rearrangement joins TRBV24-1 to TRBJ2-1, with 12 bases matching TRBD2. This CDR3 has 17 amino acids. V lost 2 bases and J lost 8; bases outside the gene matches: 9. Germline V gene data show CDR1 as KGHDR and CDR2 as SFDVKD. The CDR3 DNA is TGTGCCACCAGTGATTCCCAGACTAGCGGGGGTGCCGATGAGCAGTTCTTC. Its protein product is CATSDSQTSGGADEQFF.

The chain has TRBV19 and TRBJ2-1, with D unresolved. CDR1 is LNHDA, CDR2 SQIVND, per germline (reference sequence). This CDR3 comprises 12 residues. Trimming pared 3 bases from V and 2 bases from J, leaving 2 bases between. CDR3 sequence reads: CASSITYNEQFF. CDR3 DNA: TGTGCCAGTAGTATTACCTACAATGAGCAGTTCTTC.

There are a few counts of this clone. The gene calls are TRBV6-1 and TRBJ2-3, with D perhaps matching TRBD1 (5 bases). Per germline, CDR1 MNHNS and CDR2 SASEGT. V lost 1 base and J 3 bases, leaving 11 bases between the germline ends. The CDR3 runs 15 residues. The CDR3 loop is CASSEGWGATDTQYF. The CDR3 DNA sequence: TGTGCCAGCAGTGAAGGCTGGGGCGCGACAGATACGCAGTATTTT.